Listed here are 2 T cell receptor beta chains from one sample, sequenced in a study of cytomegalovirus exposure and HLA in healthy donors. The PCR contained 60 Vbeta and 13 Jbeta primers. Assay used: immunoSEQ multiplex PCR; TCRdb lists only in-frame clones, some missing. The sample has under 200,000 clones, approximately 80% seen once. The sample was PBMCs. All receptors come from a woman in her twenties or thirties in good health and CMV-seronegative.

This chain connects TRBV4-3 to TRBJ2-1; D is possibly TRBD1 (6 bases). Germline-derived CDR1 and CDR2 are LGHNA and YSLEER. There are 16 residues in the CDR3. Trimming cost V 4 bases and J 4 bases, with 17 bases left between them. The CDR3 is CASSPQGSGLYNEQFF. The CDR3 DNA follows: TGCGCCAGCAGCCCACAGGGAAGTGGCTTGTACAATGAGCAGTTCTTC.

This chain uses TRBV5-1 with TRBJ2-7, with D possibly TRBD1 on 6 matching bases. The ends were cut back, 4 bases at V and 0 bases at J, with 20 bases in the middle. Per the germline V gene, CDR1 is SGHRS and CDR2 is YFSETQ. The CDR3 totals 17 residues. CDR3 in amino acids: CASSANPGQPTSYEQYF. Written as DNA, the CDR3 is TGCGCCAGCAGCGCGAATCCGGGACAACCGACCTCCTACGAGCAGTACTTC.